Below, 6 T cell receptor beta chains from the same sample are listed, as sequenced in a study of cytomegalovirus exposure and HLA in healthy donors. This PCR relied on a set of 60 Vbeta primers and 13 Jbeta primers. Assay used: immunoSEQ multiplex PCR; TCRdb lists only in-frame clones, some missing. This sample has more than 95,000 clones, with approximately 72% found just once. Specimen: PBMCs. These receptors were collected from a man aged 25-45 years in good health and CMV-seronegative.

V usage is TRBV28 and J usage is TRBJ1-3; TRBD1 matches 8 bases. The V gene end was trimmed by 3 bases and the J gene end by 2 bases; junction bases not matched to a gene: 0. The CDR3 is 14 amino acids. CDR1 MDHEN and CDR2 SYDVKM come from the germline V gene. The CDR3 bases are TGTGCCAGCAGTTTGGACAGGGCTGGAAACACCATATATTTT. Protein: CASSLDRAGNTIYF. The full variable domain, in which reference TRBV28 and TRBJ1-3 provide the parts outside the CDR3, is DVKVTQSSRYLVKRTGEKVFLECVQDMDHENMFWYRQDPGLGLRLIYFSYDVKMKEKGDIPEGYSVSREKKERFSLILESASTNQTSMYLCASSLDRAGNTIYFGEGSWLTVV.

The chain recombines TRBV4-3 with TRBJ1-1; TRBD1 matches 8 bases. Germline V lookup: CDR1 LGHNA, CDR2 YSLEER. With 4 bases clipped from V and 9 bases from J, the junction kept 7 bases outside the gene matches. The CDR3 is 13 residues long. The DNA for the CDR3 is TGCGCCAGCAGCCTCATAGGACAGGGCAAAGCTTTCTTT. It codes for CASSLIGQGKAFF.

The gene calls are TRBV5-4 and TRBJ1-2; 7 nucleotides line up with TRBD1. CDR3 size: 14 residues. Germline V gives CDR1 SGHNT, CDR2 YYREEE (reference sequence). The ends lost 4 bases at V and 4 bases at J; junction bases unmatched: 7. The CDR3, as DNA: TGTGCCAGCAGCCAAGTCGACAGGGTCTATGGCTACACCTTC. This codes for CASSQVDRVYGYTF.

This clone occurred a few times. This rearrangement joins TRBV5-1 to TRBJ1-3; D call uncertain. Germline V gene sequence: CDR1 SGHRS, CDR2 YFSETQ. The CDR3 has 14 residues. Trimming shortened V by 5 bases and J by 4 bases, and 13 bases separated the two germline ends. CDR3 bases: TGCGCCAGCAGTCGCGCGGGGAGAGGAAACACCATATATTTT. Its protein product is CASSRAGRGNTIYF.

The chain couples TRBV27 to TRBJ1-4, with a tentative D call TRBD1 (6 bases). Trimming removed 10 bases from V and 8 bases from J, with 17 bases in between. The germline gives CDR1 MNHEY, CDR2 SMNVEV (reference sequence). The CDR3 extends over 13 amino acids. CDR3 bases: TGTGCCACAAAAGGGCAGGGGAGCGAAAAACTGTTTTTT. This gives the protein CATKGQGSEKLFF.

This rearrangement joins TRBV9 to TRBJ2-7; 8 bases align to TRBD1. The CDR3 contains 13 residues. Germline V gives CDR1 SGDLS, CDR2 YYNGEE. J lost 3 bases, V lost 4 bases, and 3 bases had no gene match. CDR3 region: CASSSGQGYEQYF. In DNA form, the CDR3 reads TGTGCCAGCAGCTCCGGACAGGGCTACGAGCAGTACTTC. The whole variable domain, remainder taken from reference TRBV9 and TRBJ2-7, is DSGVTQTPKHLITATGQRVTLRCSPRSGDLSVYWYQQSLDQGLQFLIQYYNGEERAKGNILERFSAQQFPDLHSELNLSSLELGDSALYFCASSSGQGYEQYFGPGTRLTVT.